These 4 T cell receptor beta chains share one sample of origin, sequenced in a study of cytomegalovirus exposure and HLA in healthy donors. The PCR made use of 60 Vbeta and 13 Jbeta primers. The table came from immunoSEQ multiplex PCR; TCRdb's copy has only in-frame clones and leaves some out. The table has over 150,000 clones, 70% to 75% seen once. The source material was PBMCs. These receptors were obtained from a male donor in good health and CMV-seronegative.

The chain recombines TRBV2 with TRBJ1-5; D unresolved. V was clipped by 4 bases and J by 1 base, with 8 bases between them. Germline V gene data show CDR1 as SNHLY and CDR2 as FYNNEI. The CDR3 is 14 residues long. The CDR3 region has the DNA TGTGCCAGCAGTGTAGAGGGAAGCAATCAGCCCCAGCATTTT. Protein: CASSVEGSNQPQHF.

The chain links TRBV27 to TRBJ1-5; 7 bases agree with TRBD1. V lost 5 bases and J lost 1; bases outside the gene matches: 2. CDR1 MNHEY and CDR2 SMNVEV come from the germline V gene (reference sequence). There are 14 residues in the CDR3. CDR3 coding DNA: TGTGCCAGCAGTGTACAGGGGAGCAATCAGCCCCAGCATTTT. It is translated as CASSVQGSNQPQHF.

Here the CDR3 reads CASSQGGAPRNEQFF. The DNA of the CDR3 is TGTGCCAGCAGCCAAGGTGGGGCCCCCAGGAATGAGCAGTTCTTC. This chain uses TRBV28 with TRBJ2-1; possibly TRBD1 for D (5 bases). The CDR3 has 15 amino acids. CDR1 and CDR2 (germline): MDHEN, SYDVKM. V gave up 6 bases and J gave up 7 bases, with 19 bases separating them.

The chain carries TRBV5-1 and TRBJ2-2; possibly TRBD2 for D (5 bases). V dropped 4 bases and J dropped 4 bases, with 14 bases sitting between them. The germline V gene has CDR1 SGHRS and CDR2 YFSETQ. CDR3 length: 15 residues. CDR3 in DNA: TGCGCCAGCAGCCCGTGGTGGGAGAGCACCGGGGAGCTGTTTTTT. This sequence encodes CASSPWWESTGELFF.